This T cell receptor (beta chain) was captured in a study of CD8+ T cells in alopecia areata. The study, taken as a whole, reports: When scalp samples are sequenced, resident alphabeta T cells of normal skin are also captured.

Sequencing used cDNA as its template, made by extracting RNA and reverse transcribing it. Profiling relied on immunoSEQ multiplex PCR, and the TCRdb table lists in-frame clones only, not all of them. The table has tens of thousands of clones, roughly 80% seen once. As to this clone: Antigen: not known.

CDR3 length: 13 amino acids. The gene calls are TRBV21-1 and TRBJ2-7. TRBV21-1 is listed as a pseudogene. This receptor was obtained from a human donor with alopecia areata. Sequenced sample: NKG2D-low CD8+ T cells sorted from blood. CDR3 sequence: CASSNQSGYEQYF. The CDR3 DNA reads as TGTGCCAGCAGCAATCAGTCCGGCTACGAGCAGTACTTC.